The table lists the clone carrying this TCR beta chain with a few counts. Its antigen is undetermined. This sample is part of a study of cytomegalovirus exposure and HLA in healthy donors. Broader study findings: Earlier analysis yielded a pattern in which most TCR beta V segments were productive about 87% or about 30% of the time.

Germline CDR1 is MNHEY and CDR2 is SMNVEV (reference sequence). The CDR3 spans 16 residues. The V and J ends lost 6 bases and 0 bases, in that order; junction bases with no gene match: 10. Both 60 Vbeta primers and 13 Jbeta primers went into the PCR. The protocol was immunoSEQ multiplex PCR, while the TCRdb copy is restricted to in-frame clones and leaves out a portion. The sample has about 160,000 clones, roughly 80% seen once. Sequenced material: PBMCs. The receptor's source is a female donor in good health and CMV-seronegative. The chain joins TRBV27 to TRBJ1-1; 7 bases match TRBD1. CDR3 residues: CASSPRQGLMNTEAFF. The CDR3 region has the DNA TGTGCCAGCAGCCCTAGACAGGGACTCATGAACACTGAAGCTTTCTTT.